The rows below give T cell receptor beta chains drawn from one sample of a study of beta chain features in type 1 diabetes. Sequencing was performed with immunoSEQ multiplex PCR; in TCRdb, only in-frame clones are kept and a portion is missing. The data contain about 150,000 clones, roughly 11% of them singletons. The sample was central memory CD4+ T cells from blood. Receptors were obtained from a man aged 18 to 29 in good health. CDR3s include the opening cysteine and the closing phenylalanine or tryptophan.

j_call: TRBJ1-3; cdr3_length: 15; v_call: TRBV4-1; cdr3_aa: CASSQGTSFGNTIYF
j_call: TRBJ2-4; cdr3_length: 17; v_call: TRBV27; cdr3_aa: CANRNPGQGEVLNIQYF
j_call: TRBJ1-2; cdr3_length: 15; v_call: TRBV30; cdr3_aa: CAWSVPRTGGYGYTF
j_call: TRBJ2-7; cdr3_length: 15; v_call: TRBV5-4; cdr3_aa: CASSPSLIRGYEQYF
j_call: TRBJ2-2; cdr3_length: 13; v_call: TRBV9; cdr3_aa: CASSVPGTGELFF
j_call: TRBJ1-1; cdr3_length: 12; v_call: TRBV29-1; cdr3_aa: CSVDGSNTEAFF
j_call: TRBJ2-2; cdr3_length: 15; v_call: TRBV29-1; cdr3_aa: CSVPSRDTNTGELFF
j_call: TRBJ2-4; cdr3_length: 15; v_call: TRBV5-4; cdr3_aa: CASSPSGTGLNIQYF
j_call: TRBJ2-7; cdr3_length: 16; v_call: TRBV4-3; cdr3_aa: CASSQDSGASTYEQYF
j_call: TRBJ2-7; cdr3_length: 13; v_call: TRBV10-3; cdr3_aa: CAISPDRGREQYF
j_call: TRBJ1-1; cdr3_length: 11; v_call: TRBV20-1; cdr3_aa: CSARGHTEAFF
j_call: TRBJ2-3; cdr3_length: 14; v_call: TRBV5-1; cdr3_aa: CASSVGSGTDTQYF
j_call: TRBJ2-2; cdr3_length: 16; v_call: TRBV9; cdr3_aa: CASSPPRTPNTGELFF
j_call: TRBJ1-1; cdr3_length: 12; v_call: TRBV29-1; cdr3_aa: CSVRQGSTEAFF
j_call: TRBJ1-2; cdr3_length: 13; v_call: TRBV6-5; cdr3_aa: CACSGRRNYGYTF
j_call: TRBJ2-3; cdr3_length: 17; v_call: TRBV7-2; cdr3_aa: CASSLGGSGGARDTQYF
j_call: TRBJ2-3; cdr3_length: 14; v_call: TRBV7-3; cdr3_aa: CASSTGQATDTQYF
j_call: TRBJ2-7; cdr3_length: 14; v_call: TRBV10-3; cdr3_aa: CASRREIGAYEQYF
j_call: TRBJ2-2; cdr3_length: 14; v_call: TRBV7-8; cdr3_aa: CASSLTSGTGELFF
j_call: TRBJ2-7; cdr3_length: 14; v_call: TRBV6-5; cdr3_aa: CASSLTSGRGEQYF
j_call: TRBJ2-3; cdr3_length: 15; v_call: TRBV7-2; cdr3_aa: CASSLGGMSTDTQYF
j_call: TRBJ2-1; cdr3_length: 17; v_call: TRBV4-3; cdr3_aa: CASSQEWGAASYNEQFF
j_call: TRBJ1-4; cdr3_length: 14; v_call: TRBV28; cdr3_aa: CASSPGTFKEKLFF
j_call: TRBJ1-2; cdr3_length: 13; v_call: TRBV27; cdr3_aa: CASRYTGNYGYTF
j_call: TRBJ1-1; cdr3_length: 13; v_call: TRBV7-2; cdr3_aa: CATRQGRNTEAFF
j_call: TRBJ2-7; cdr3_length: 11; v_call: TRBV6-6; cdr3_aa: CATGIGYEQYF
j_call: TRBJ1-6; cdr3_length: 16; v_call: TRBV4-3; cdr3_aa: CASSQEPRQGSSPLHF
j_call: TRBJ2-6; cdr3_length: 15; v_call: TRBV5-4; cdr3_aa: CASSQLNSGANVLTF
j_call: TRBJ2-3; cdr3_length: 12; v_call: TRBV7-2; cdr3_aa: CASSSKGDTQYF
j_call: TRBJ2-3; cdr3_length: 15; v_call: TRBV7-2; cdr3_aa: CASSLVGPSTDTQYF
j_call: TRBJ2-7; cdr3_length: 14; v_call: TRBV7-2; cdr3_aa: CASSFRDAQYEQYF
j_call: TRBJ2-7; cdr3_length: 13; v_call: TRBV2; cdr3_aa: CASSVRTSYEQYF
j_call: TRBJ2-3; cdr3_length: 14; v_call: TRBV9; cdr3_aa: CASSVGGFQDTQYF
j_call: TRBJ1-5; cdr3_length: 18; v_call: TRBV18; cdr3_aa: CASSPQIGGRLRNQPQHF
j_call: TRBJ2-7; cdr3_length: 15; v_call: TRBV9; cdr3_aa: CASSGTPGSTYEQYF
j_call: TRBJ1-1; cdr3_length: 13; v_call: TRBV28; cdr3_aa: CASRWAAGTEAFF
j_call: TRBJ1-6; cdr3_length: 14; v_call: TRBV30; cdr3_aa: CAWRLILGVSPLHF
j_call: TRBJ2-5; cdr3_length: 13; v_call: TRBV7-3; cdr3_aa: CASSLGFQETQYF
j_call: TRBJ2-7; cdr3_length: 15; v_call: TRBV4-3; cdr3_aa: CASSRGQGTAYEQYF
j_call: TRBJ1-1; cdr3_length: 14; v_call: TRBV5-1; cdr3_aa: CASSLGTANTEAFF
j_call: TRBJ2-7; cdr3_length: 13; v_call: TRBV25-1; cdr3_aa: CATNRDGFYEQYF
j_call: TRBJ2-4; cdr3_length: 16; v_call: TRBV4-1; cdr3_aa: CASSLGQGLAKNIQYF
j_call: TRBJ1-6; cdr3_length: 14; v_call: TRBV11-1; cdr3_aa: CASSLTGQDSPLHF
j_call: TRBJ2-1; cdr3_length: 15; v_call: TRBV14; cdr3_aa: CASSRDRGRYNEQFF
j_call: TRBJ1-1; cdr3_length: 16; v_call: TRBV23-1; cdr3_aa: CASSQATGNRNTEAFF
j_call: TRBJ2-4; cdr3_length: 15; v_call: TRBV5-8; cdr3_aa: CASSLYEVAKNIQYF
j_call: TRBJ2-6; cdr3_length: 14; v_call: TRBV4-2; cdr3_aa: CASSAPSGANVLTF
j_call: TRBJ1-3; cdr3_length: 14; v_call: TRBV27; cdr3_aa: CASNPQGSGNTIYF
j_call: TRBJ2-3; cdr3_length: 15; v_call: TRBV28; cdr3_aa: CASSFLGGVTDTQYF
j_call: TRBJ1-2; cdr3_length: 13; v_call: TRBV27; cdr3_aa: CASSLSGTGGYTF
j_call: TRBJ1-1; cdr3_length: 13; v_call: TRBV30; cdr3_aa: CAWSNQGGTEAFF
j_call: TRBJ1-2; cdr3_length: 12; v_call: TRBV5-4; cdr3_aa: CASSLRGQGYTF
j_call: TRBJ2-6; cdr3_length: 18; v_call: TRBV4-1; cdr3_aa: CASSPEGSTSSGANVLTF
j_call: TRBJ2-2; cdr3_length: 15; v_call: TRBV10-3; cdr3_aa: CAITWTSGNTGELFF
j_call: TRBJ1-6; cdr3_length: 13; v_call: TRBV5-1; cdr3_aa: CASSGQGDSPLHF
j_call: TRBJ2-1; cdr3_length: 16; v_call: TRBV4-1; cdr3_aa: CASSQDLPYSYNEQFF